Reported below is one TCR beta chain. The data were taken from a study of T cell changes during pregnancy in multiple sclerosis. Profiled with immunoSEQ multiplex PCR; TCRdb holds only in-frame clones, not every one. The sample has around 40,000 clones, approximately 90% seen once. Sequencing used CD4+ T cells from peripheral blood mononuclear cells, obtained in the first trimester of pregnancy. The receptor comes from a female donor in good health, enrolled as a control in a pregnancy study.

The CDR3 DNA follows: TGCGCCAGCAGCCCTATCGGGGTAGGAGAACTGTTTTTT. Translated: CASSPIGVGELFF. V and J are TRBV4-1 and TRBJ1-4; D not certain. Germline CDR1 and CDR2: MGHRA and YSYEKL. V was shortened by 4 bases and J by 12 bases, with 15 bases between the two germline ends. The CDR3 has 13 residues.